This T cell receptor (beta chain) was identified during a study of blood T cell repertoires in COVID-19. Study-level background: Sites across the United States, Italy and Spain contributed samples from acute and convalescent COVID-19. PBMCs, B-cell-depleted T cells, or T cells were the source of the cDNA or gDNA that made up the material.

Germline V lookup: CDR1 SGHNT, CDR2 YENEEA. V was trimmed by 4 bases and J by 0 bases, leaving 6 bases between them. CDR3 length: 13 amino acids. Original processing methods: Quantification of nucleated cells was approximated via reference gene primer amplification. Sequencing used immunoSEQ multiplex PCR; TCRdb keeps in-frame clones, though not all of them. V, J and clone size are those of that table, while D and trimming were read from the DNA. Among over 80,000 clones listed, 90% were seen once. Sequencing used peripheral blood. The J gene is TRBJ1-1, the V gene TRBV11-3; D not certain. The receptor was derived from a man between 60 and 70 years old with acute or convalescent COVID-19. CDR3 DNA: TGTGCCAGCAGCTCGACAATGAACACTGAAGCTTTCTTT. Translated: CASSSTMNTEAFF.